Listed here are 5 T cell receptor beta chains from one sample, sequenced in a study of blood T cells in healthy people across ages. A second PCR of roughly 7 to 11 cycles used a sample-barcoded 5' primer and a J-beta primer mix. TCRdb re-called the 5' RACE reads through MiXCR, storing one row per CDR3 protein. The sample holds roughly 800,000 distinct CDR3 sequences, roughly 60% seen once. Sequencing input: blood. The receptors come from a man aged 30 to 45 in good health.

This clonotype was seen a few times. This rearrangement joins TRBV5-1 to TRBJ2-7; 7 bases agree with TRBD1. The germline CDR1 and CDR2 sequences are SGHRS and YFSETQ. V dropped 0 bases and J dropped 4; count of bases not matched to a gene: 10. The CDR3 is made up of 16 amino acids. The CDR3 bases are TGCGCCAGCAGCTTGGTGGCCGGGACAGCAGCTTACGAGCAGTACTTC. The encoded protein is CASSLVAGTAAYEQYF.

The CDR3 protein is CASSSTPMIDTQYF. The DNA of the CDR3 is TGTGCCAGCAGCTCGACGCCCATGATTGATACGCAGTATTTT. The rearrangement links TRBV7-8 to TRBJ2-3; D ambiguous. Germline V lookup: CDR1 SGHVS, CDR2 FQNEAQ. The CDR3 sequence is 14 residues long. Trimming pared 4 bases from V and 6 bases from J, leaving 14 bases between.

This clonotype is a singleton in its sample. The V call is TRBV12-3 or TRBV12-4, the J call TRBJ2-3; the D gene is possibly TRBD2 (6 bases). CDR3 length: 14 residues. The germline V and J ends were trimmed by 5 bases and 6 bases, with 15 bases remaining between them. CDR3 nucleotides: TGTGCCAGCAGTCCCGCCGGGGGATTTGATACGCAGTATTTT. This encodes CASSPAGGFDTQYF.

This chain connects TRBV7-6 to TRBJ2-5; the match to TRBD2 covers 11 bases. The CDR3 covers 18 residues. Germline CDR1 is SGHVS and CDR2 is FNYEAQ. V was clipped by 5 bases and J by 3 bases; unmatched bases: 14. DNA for the CDR3: TGTGCCAGCAGCCATGGGGGGGGGACTAGCGGTCAAAAAGAGACCCAGTACTTC. Translating gives CASSHGGGTSGQKETQYF. The variable domain in full, with the rest retrieved from reference TRBV7-6 and TRBJ2-5, is GAGVSQSPRYKVTKRGQDVALRCDPISGHVSLYWYRQALGQGPEFLTYFNYEAQQDKSGLPNDRFSAERPEGSISTLTIQRTEQRDSAMYRCASSHGGGTSGQKETQYFGPGTRLLVL.

This rearrangement joins TRBV20-1 to TRBJ2-5; 9 nucleotides agree with TRBD1. The V segment lost 5 bases and the J segment 4 bases; nucleotides outside the gene matches: 5. This CDR3 spans 13 amino acids. The germline V gene encodes CDR1 DFQATT and CDR2 SNEGSKA (reference sequence). The CDR3 spells CSADRGGIETQYF. The CDR3 DNA reads TGCAGTGCTGACAGGGGGGGAATAGAGACCCAGTACTTC.